A selection of T cell receptor beta chains follows, all from one sample in a study of T-cell reconstitution after alpha-beta-depleted transplantation in children. Via MiXCR, TCRdb re-called the PCR reads, giving one row per CDR3 protein. The sample has a few hundred thousand distinct CDR3 sequences; about 17% are singletons. The material was PBMCs from the stem cell graft donor, obtained from the stem cell graft. The receptor set was obtained from a human donor who donated a stem cell graft to a child with acute lymphoblastic leukemia. CDR3s include the opening cysteine and the closing phenylalanine or tryptophan. D genes are given only for firm matches. A row's size may be missing; if present it is once, few, many or a size class.

J gene	clone size	V gene	D gene	CDR3 protein	CDR3 DNA
TRBJ2-2	-	TRBV10-1	-	CASSGPYRETGELFF	TGCGCCAGCAGTGGCCCTTACAGGGAGACCGGGGAGCTGTTTTTT
TRBJ2-3	many	TRBV7-9	-	CASSFPLGDTQYF	TGTGCCAGCAGCTTCCCCTTAGGAGATACGCAGTATTTT
TRBJ2-4	-	TRBV12-3/TRBV12-4	TRBD1	CASRTAGTGKTKNIQYF	TGTGCCAGCAGGACCGCCGGGACAGGGAAGACCAAAAACATTCAGTACTTC
TRBJ2-6	-	TRBV20-1	-	CSATDSSGANVLTF	TGCAGTGCTACGGACAGCTCTGGGGCCAACGTCCTGACTTTC
TRBJ1-1	-	TRBV12-3/TRBV12-4	-	CASSLRVEAFF	TGTGCCAGCAGTTTAAGGGTCGAAGCTTTCTTT
TRBJ2-3	few	TRBV5-1	-	CASSLVLGGTSLTDTQYF	TGCGCCAGCAGCTTGGTTTTAGGAGGGACTTCGCTAACAGATACGCAGTATTTT
TRBJ1-4	few	TRBV12-3/TRBV12-4	-	CASSSSNWGDGKLILFF	TGTGCCAGCAGTTCTTCTAATTGGGGGGATGGAAAACTTATTCTGTTTTTT
TRBJ1-2	few	TRBV25-1	-	CASSERGGAGAAYGYTF	TGTGCCAGCAGTGAACGGGGCGGGGCAGGGGCGGCCTATGGCTACACCTTC
TRBJ2-1	-	TRBV12-3/TRBV12-4	TRBD2	CASRKGLGDNEQFF	TGTGCCAGTAGAAAGGGACTAGGAGACAATGAGCAGTTCTTC
TRBJ2-1	few	TRBV4-1	-	CASSPPGTYNEQFF	TGCGCCAGCAGCCCCCCTGGAACCTACAATGAGCAGTTCTTC
TRBJ2-5	once	TRBV7-3	-	CASSVGPSAMFPETQYF	TGTGCCAGCAGCGTGGGGCCTAGCGCAATGTTCCCAGAGACCCAGTACTTC
TRBJ2-1	few	TRBV15	-	CATSRSRDSYNEQFF	TGTGCCACCAGCAGATCCCGGGACTCATACAATGAGCAGTTCTTC
TRBJ2-7	-	TRBV9	TRBD2	CASSVAYFGTSGREQYF	TGTGCCAGCAGCGTAGCGTATTTCGGGACTAGCGGGAGAGAGCAGTACTTC
TRBJ2-7	few	TRBV20-1	-	CSAKEAGTYYEQYF	TGCAGTGCGAAGGAGGCCGGGACTTACTACGAGCAGTACTTC
TRBJ2-7	few	TRBV20-1	TRBD2	CSAPGTSGYEQYF	TGCAGCGCCCCCGGGACTAGCGGCTACGAGCAGTACTTC
TRBJ1-1	once	TRBV29-1	-	CRGGLDGAFF	TGCCGCGGAGGGTTGGACGGAGCTTTCTTT
TRBJ2-7	few	TRBV5-1	-	CASPPDKSYEQYF	TGCGCCAGCCCTCCGGACAAATCCTACGAGCAGTACTTC
TRBJ2-1	-	TRBV5-1	-	CASSLEQAGSYNEQFF	TGCGCCAGCAGCTTGGAACAAGCGGGCTCCTACAATGAGCAGTTCTTC
TRBJ2-2	few	TRBV5-1	TRBD2	CASSLEAGGHGELFF	TGCGCCAGCAGCTTGGAAGCGGGAGGGCACGGGGAGCTGTTTTTT
TRBJ1-6	-	TRBV9	TRBD1	CASSITGGPRSPLHF	TGTGCCAGCAGCATAACAGGGGGCCCGCGTTCACCCCTCCACTTT
TRBJ2-3	-	TRBV10-3	TRBD2	CAISEPGTSGNTQYF	TGTGCCATCAGTGAGCCAGGGACTAGCGGGAATACGCAGTATTTT
TRBJ2-1	few	TRBV10-1	TRBD2	CASSPRLAGIYNEQFF	TGCGCCAGCAGTCCCCGACTAGCGGGGATCTACAATGAGCAGTTCTTC
TRBJ2-1	few	TRBV20-1	-	CSVQLTRLGYNEQFF	TGCAGTGTTCAACTTACCAGACTAGGATACAATGAGCAGTTCTTC
TRBJ1-5	few	TRBV6-5	-	CASSYSGRPGPQHF	TGTGCCAGCAGTTACTCGGGGCGGCCGGGGCCCCAGCATTTT
TRBJ2-1	few	TRBV11-2	TRBD2	CASSLDVLAGGRYNEQFF	TGTGCCAGCAGCTTAGATGTCCTAGCGGGAGGGCGGTACAATGAGCAGTTCTTC
TRBJ1-2	-	TRBV4-1	TRBD1	CASSPPGTGNYGYTF	TGCGCCAGCAGCCCACCAGGGACAGGGAACTATGGCTACACCTTC
TRBJ2-1	-	TRBV20-1	-	CSAEGGQYEQFF	TGCAGTGCTGAAGGGGGTCAATATGAGCAGTTCTTC
TRBJ1-3	-	TRBV12-3/TRBV12-4	-	CASRGTVSGNTIYF	TGTGCCAGCAGGGGGACGGTCTCTGGAAACACCATATATTTT
TRBJ1-1	-	TRBV4-1	-	CASSQWFGGNTEAFF	TGCGCCAGCAGCCAATGGTTCGGGGGGAACACTGAAGCTTTCTTT
TRBJ2-3	-	TRBV9	-	CASSQIGNTDTQYF	TGTGCCAGCAGCCAAATAGGCAACACAGATACGCAGTATTTT
TRBJ2-1	few	TRBV7-6	TRBD2	CASSFRLAGRLNYEQFF	TGTGCCAGCAGCTTTAGGCTAGCGGGGAGGCTTAACTATGAGCAGTTCTTC
TRBJ2-4	-	TRBV21-1	-	CASSKDSGRKNIQYF	TGTGCCAGCAGCAAGGATAGCGGGCGGAAAAACATTCAGTACTTC
TRBJ2-1	few	TRBV19	TRBD2	CASSATSGRYNEQFF	TGTGCCAGTAGTGCGACTAGCGGGAGGTACAATGAGCAGTTCTTC
TRBJ1-4	once	TRBV4-1	TRBD1	CASSQEWGTGREKLFF	TGCGCCAGCAGCCAAGAATGGGGGACAGGTCGAGAAAAACTGTTTTTT
TRBJ2-2	few	TRBV2	TRBD2	CASRGLAGTGELFF	TGTGCCAGCAGGGGACTAGCGGGTACCGGGGAGCTGTTTTTT
TRBJ2-1	-	TRBV5-1	TRBD2	CASSFLPVRGLARNEQFF	TGCGCCAGCAGCTTCCTCCCCGTACGAGGACTAGCTCGAAATGAGCAGTTCTTC
TRBJ1-1	-	TRBV27	-	CASSLFQGGTEAFF	TGTGCCAGCAGTTTATTCCAGGGAGGCACTGAAGCTTTCTTT
TRBJ2-3	-	TRBV15	-	CATSSLKAALKAGDTQYF	TGTGCCACCAGCAGCTTAAAAGCGGCCTTGAAAGCGGGAGATACGCAGTATTTT
TRBJ2-3	-	TRBV18	-	CASSDYLGSDTQYF	TGTGCCAGCTCGGACTATCTAGGCTCAGATACGCAGTATTTT
TRBJ1-3	many	TRBV20-1	-	CSAKAGGRNTIYF	TGCAGTGCCAAAGCGGGAGGCCGAAACACCATATATTTT
TRBJ2-2	-	TRBV5-1	TRBD2	CASSLFLAGGNTGELFF	TGCGCCAGCAGCTTGTTTCTGGCGGGAGGGAACACCGGGGAGCTGTTTTTT
TRBJ2-5	few	TRBV29-1	-	CSVKTQYF	TGCAGCGTCAAAACCCAGTACTTC
TRBJ2-7	-	TRBV5-1	-	CASLPTAGSVDEQYF	TGCGCCAGCCTTCCGACAGCCGGGTCGGTCGACGAGCAGTACTTC
TRBJ1-1	-	TRBV7-9	TRBD1	CASSSTGGKTEAFF	TGTGCCAGCAGCTCGACAGGGGGCAAGACTGAAGCTTTCTTT
TRBJ2-1	-	TRBV7-3	-	CASSLSGTLTYNEQFF	TGTGCCAGCAGCTTAAGCGGAACGTTAACCTACAATGAGCAGTTCTTC
TRBJ2-1	-	TRBV11-1	TRBD2	CASSPSGNSGPQFF	TGTGCCAGCAGCCCTTCGGGGAATAGCGGGCCTCAGTTCTTC
TRBJ1-2	-	TRBV5-1	-	CASSLADRFNYGYTF	TGCGCCAGCAGCTTGGCTGACAGGTTCAACTATGGCTACACCTTC
TRBJ2-1	many	TRBV15	TRBD2	CATSRDGLAEVNEQFF	TGTGCCACCAGCAGAGATGGACTAGCGGAGGTCAATGAGCAGTTCTTC
TRBJ2-7	few	TRBV29-1	-	CSVDKQSVGGEQYF	TGCAGCGTTGACAAGCAATCCGTCGGGGGCGAGCAGTACTTC
TRBJ1-5	-	TRBV5-1	-	CASSPGVQVPDQPQHF	TGCGCCAGCAGCCCAGGTGTACAGGTGCCGGATCAGCCCCAGCATTTT
TRBJ2-5	-	TRBV5-6	TRBD1	CASSFSPGQVFETQYF	TGTGCCAGCAGCTTTAGCCCGGGACAGGTCTTCGAGACCCAGTACTTC
TRBJ1-3	-	TRBV29-1	-	CSASLGPGNTIYF	TGCAGCGCCAGCCTTGGGCCTGGAAACACCATATATTTT
TRBJ2-3	few	TRBV29-1	-	CSVEDRRVLSTDTQYF	TGCAGCGTTGAAGATCGGCGGGTCCTTAGCACAGATACGCAGTATTTT
TRBJ2-7	-	TRBV20-1	TRBD2	CSARSQIAGGPYEQYF	TGCAGTGCTAGATCCCAAATAGCGGGAGGTCCCTACGAGCAGTACTTC